These 2 T cell receptor beta chains share one sample of origin, sequenced in a study of T cells in women clearing cervical HPV infection. Sequencing was performed with immunoSEQ multiplex PCR; in TCRdb, only in-frame clones are kept and a portion is missing. In total, the table holds about 33,000 clones. Input material: blood buffy coat. The receptors here all came from a woman between 18 and 69 years old with a cervical HPV16 infection that either progressed to CIN3+ or cleared (not recorded which).

The sequenced part of the CDR3 DNA is TGTGCCAGCAGTAACCGGGACACCTTATACAATGAG. This codes for CASSNRDTLYNE. From start to end, the CDR3 is CASSNRDTLYNEQFF. V gene TRBV7-2 combines with J gene TRBJ2-1; maybe TRBD1 (6 bases). The CDR3 end lies 3 residues beyond the end of the read and is filled in from the germline J gene. The CDR3 sequence is 15 residues long. V shed 6 bases and J shed 4 bases, with 16 bases lying between them. Germline CDR1 is SGHTA and CDR2 is FQGNSA.

Remarks on this clone: The CDR3 end falls 3 residues outside the read, so it is completed with the germline J gene. V gene TRBV2 combines with J gene TRBJ1-1; weak D call: TRBD1 (6 bases). The CDR3 runs 15 residues. The V gene lost 4 bases and the J gene lost 3 bases, with 15 bases spanning the gap. In germline, CDR1 is SNHLY, CDR2 FYNNEI. CDR3 bases read: TGTGCCAGCAGTGGGGCCGGGACAATGGACACTGAA. This translates into CASSGAGTMDTE. The CDR3 as a whole reads CASSGAGTMDTEAFF.